Following are 5 T cell receptor beta chains from one sample sequenced in a study of T-cell memory formation after mild COVID-19. One entry per CDR3 protein results from TCRdb running MiXCR on the 5' RACE reads. Among about 400,000 distinct CDR3 sequences listed, approximately 15% were seen once. The sample comprised PBMCs or a T cell subset sorted from them (not recorded which). These receptors all come from a man in his late teens or twenties who had mild COVID-19 (a few samples of this study predate the infection). Cell type and time point are not known.

This clonotype occurred a few times. The V and J genes are TRBV7-2 and TRBJ1-6, with 8 bases that match TRBD1. Germline V gene sequence: CDR1 SGHTA, CDR2 FQGNSA. The trim removed 5 bases at V and 10 bases at J, leaving 10 bases unmatched. This CDR3 has 15 amino acids. Written as DNA, the CDR3 is TGTGCCAGCAGCGAGCGACAGGGGCGGAACTCACCCCTCCACTTT. It is translated as CASSERQGRNSPLHF.

The genes are TRBV12-3 or TRBV12-4 and TRBJ1-1; D call uncertain. The CDR3 consists of 13 residues. V was cut by 6 bases and J by 1 base, with 9 bases left in between. The CDR3 DNA is TGTGCCAGCAGGCCGGGAGCGAACACTGAAGCTTTCTTT. Its translation is CASRPGANTEAFF.

The chain uses TRBV4-3 and TRBJ2-2; D not certain. This CDR3 comprises 15 residues. V lost 0 bases, J lost 0 bases, and 5 bases lay in between. Germline CDR1 LGHNA, CDR2 YSLEER. CDR3 protein: CASSQEVSNTGELFF. DNA of the CDR3: TGCGCCAGCAGCCAAGAAGTCTCGAACACCGGGGAGCTGTTTTTT.

CDR3: CATWTGGFYGYTF. DNA for the CDR3: TGTGCCACCTGGACAGGGGGATTCTATGGCTACACCTTC. The chain is built from TRBV6-2 or TRBV6-3 and TRBJ1-2; 10 bases line up with TRBD1. J gave up 4 bases and V 10 bases, and 6 bases lay outside the gene matches. CDR1 MNHEY and CDR2 SVGEGT come from the germline V gene. The CDR3 is 13 residues long.

This chain uses TRBV7-9 with TRBJ1-1; D not certain. Germline CDR1 is SEHNR and CDR2 is FQNEAQ (reference sequence). The V end lost 2 bases, the J end lost 0 bases, and 7 bases lay between the germline ends. The CDR3 consists of 14 residues. This CDR3 reads CASSLQAMNTEAFF. As DNA, the CDR3 is TGTGCCAGCAGCTTACAGGCCATGAACACTGAAGCTTTCTTT.